The following is a T cell receptor (beta chain) sequence with its context. Its antigen remains unidentified. V was trimmed by 4 bases and J by 7 bases, leaving 18 bases between them. This CDR3 contains 15 residues. Germline assignment: CDR1 SGHNT and CDR2 YYREEE (reference sequence). The record originates from a study of regulatory dendritic cells for organ transplantation. The study, taken as a whole, reports: Naive T cells showed high diversity, memory cells less, memory CD8+ least. Memory CD8+ clonal expansion seemed more limited with regulatory than mature dendritic cells. Alloreactive memory CD8+ T cell pools varied considerably between individuals. The most alloreactive TCR clonotypes were found in resting memory CD8+ cells.

The data were produced by immunoSEQ multiplex PCR, yet TCRdb's version contains in-frame clones alone and is incomplete. The sample yields around 19,000 clones, just under 75% seen once. The specimen sequenced was memory CD4+ T cells from blood. This sample's subset: CD45RO+ memory T cells. The TCR comes from a human donor in good health. V and J are TRBV5-4 and TRBJ2-1; the D gene is possibly TRBD2 (6 bases). The CDR3: CASSIGTQAANEQFF. The DNA for the CDR3 is TGTGCCAGCAGCATCGGGACTCAGGCGGCGAATGAGCAGTTCTTC.